The TCR beta chain under discussion was sequenced for a study of memory CD4+ T cells and cytomegalovirus serostatus (dated by TCRdb to about 2019). With regard to the full study: The cohort comprised roughly 35 healthy Belgian adults, 9 CMV seropositive and some 25 CMV seronegative. The study sequenced CD4+ memory TCRbeta repertoires of a Belgian cohort with known cytomegalovirus serostatus to replicate a published TCR-based CMV serostatus classifier.

Relative to germline, V is missing 6 bases and J is missing 4 bases, with 8 bases of the junction outside any gene match. The CDR3, cysteine through phenylalanine, is 16 amino acids long. The kept DNA is CDR3 alone, 48 bases in frame from the first base. Reading the germline V gene gives CDR1 ENHRY and CDR2 SYGVKD. Single viable CD3+CD4+CD8-CD45RO+ cells were sorted as memory CD4+ T cells on a FACSAria II. CMV serostatus was assessed using a Roche Elecsys assay, by which serum IgG against CMV pp150, pp28, p38 and p52 was detected. After the samples were thawed, total CD4+ T cells were enriched through positive selection using CD4 magnetic microbeads. The samples came from a different study that was designed specifically to examine the CD4+ T cell memory repertoire. Following standard operating procedures, peripheral blood mononuclear cells were isolated and cryopreserved, while serum was kept at -80 degrees C. The staining used CD3-PerCP (BW264/56), CD4-APC (RPA-T4), CD45RO-PE (UCHT1) and CD8-Pacific Orange (3B5) antibodies, and Sytox blue was used to exclude non-viable cells.

The Quick-DNA Microprep Kit was used to extract genomic DNA from the sorted cells. Amplification of TCRbeta DNA was done with the immunoSEQ hsTCRbeta kit, following the protocol from the manufacturer. An Illumina MiSeq instrument was used to sequence the TCRbeta libraries. As for the original processing: Following removal of out-of-frame sequences, a few million distinct TCRbeta sequences were retained, with an average of roughly 70,000 per individual. Each individual was scored according to the count of more than 150 previously reported CMV-associated TCRbeta sequences and the total productive distinct TCRbeta count. A beta-binomial model was reimplemented in Python, and scikit-learn random forests with default parameters were trained on US cohort data. On the Belgian cohort, classifier performance was reported as the median AUC, along with percentile confidence intervals, across 10,000 bootstrap iterations. TCRdb took over this immuneACCESS table, retaining in-frame rearrangements with V and J assigned. Such tables are incomplete; in checked studies, under half of the missing clones stem from an unresolved V gene, and the remainder is unexplained. From that table come the V and J calls and clone size; the DNA was used to work out D and trimming. The sample table holds approximately 56,000 clones, of which about 81% were seen once. The ten top clones hold approximately 0.4% of the sample.

For this clone: There is no known antigen for this receptor. Base qualities are not recorded, but no much larger clone differs from it by a single base.

Study-wide conclusions, independent of this receptor: On the Belgian cohort, the classifier based on the original framework reached a median bootstrapped AUC of roughly 0.94, with a 95% CI of 0.76-1.00. For CMV serostatus prediction, a median bootstrapped AUC of roughly 0.94 was reached with the original framework, and a median bootstrapped AUC of about 0.89 was reached with a US-trained random forest. Only CD4+CD45RO+ memory cells were sequenced, in contrast to the original study, in which naive and memory CD4+ and CD8+ populations were covered. Of over 150 previously reported CMV-associated TCRbeta sequences, 67 appeared in the CD4+ memory repertoires, each in one to five individuals. The results were interpreted as suggesting that the CMV-associated TCR signature is mostly present in the CD4+ memory repertoire.

The clonotype originates from an adult in good health and CMV-seronegative. The sequenced material came from memory CD4+ T cells from blood. This receptor chain uses TRBV10-3 and TRBJ2-2; 10 junctional bases match TRBD1. The CDR3 protein is CAISGGQGPSTGELFF. The DNA sequence is TGTGCCATCAGCGGGGGACAGGGGCCGAGCACCGGGGAGCTGTTTTTT.